This T cell receptor beta chain was retrieved from a study of shared clonotypes between healthy human individuals. Study-wide results and caveats: Estimated richness was generally greater in naive than memory subsets.

As defined, naive CD8 cells were CD45RO-negative and positively selected for CCR7, with terminally differentiated effector memory CD45RA+ cells excluded. The CDR3 length is 14 residues. Germline CDR1 LNHDA, CDR2 SQIVND (reference sequence). V lost 3 bases and J lost 4, with 12 bases in between. The run depth of the assay was deep. The assay was immunoSEQ multiplex PCR, and TCRdb's table has in-frame clones only and misses some. The sample records about 2 million clones, about 95% being singletons. On this clone itself: The antigen is not known.

Input material: naive CD8+ T cells sorted from blood. The chain employs TRBV19 and TRBJ1-2; TRBD1 is a possible D gene (5 bases). The TCR comes from a man aged 18 to 30 in good health. The CDR3 spells CASSMSPGSYGYTF. DNA of the CDR3: TGTGCCAGTAGTATGTCCCCAGGGTCCTATGGCTACACCTTC.